This T cell receptor beta chain was obtained from a study of spatial heterogeneity in lung cancer. The time point here: sample taken at primary tumor resection. Tumor, nontumor lung or frozen PBMC supplied whole RNA, sequenced without sorting. The donors, about 74 patients with untreated early-stage non-small cell lung cancer, provided the samples. Each TCR cDNA molecule bore a unique molecular identifier. TCRdb recomputed calls from the 5' RACE reads with MiXCR, one row per CDR3 protein. The profile shows roughly 40,000 distinct CDR3 sequences, approximately 6.9% of them singletons. This clonotype was seen at least ten times. The antigen remains unidentified. Whole-study findings and limits: Tumor TCRs that were ubiquitous and expanded showed up in blood more at resection than follow-up.

Germline V lookup: CDR1 SGDLS, CDR2 YYNGEE. With 1 base removed from V and 0 bases from J, the gap between germline ends came to 11 bases. The CDR3 sequence is 16 residues long. Sequencing was performed on PBMCs, taken at surgery. The rearrangement joins TRBV9 to TRBJ2-1; a possible D gene is TRBD2 (5 bases). This TCR was recovered from a female donor with early-stage non-small cell lung cancer. This chain's CDR3 is CASSVLGVASYNEQFF. DNA of the CDR3: TGTGCCAGCAGCGTACTCGGGGTTGCCTCCTACAATGAGCAGTTCTTC. Variable domain in full (rest from reference TRBV9 and TRBJ2-1): DSGVTQTPKHLITATGQRVTLRCSPRSGDLSVYWYQQSLDQGLQFLIQYYNGEERAKGNILERFSAQQFPDLHSELNLSSLELGDSALYFCASSVLGVASYNEQFFGPGTRLTVL.